This T cell receptor (beta chain) was identified during a study of blood T cells in healthy people across ages. V was pared by 5 bases and J by 7 bases, with 12 bases between. There are 13 residues in the CDR3. With a J-beta primer mix and a sample-barcoded 5' primer, a second PCR ran about 7 to 11 cycles. TCRdb redid the calling of the 5' RACE reads with MiXCR, one entry per CDR3 protein. The sample includes about 640,000 distinct CDR3 sequences, around 54% of them seen just once. The specimen was blood. The chain has TRBV12-3 or TRBV12-4 and TRBJ1-5, with D unclear. The receptor's source is a man aged 60-69 years in good health. CDR3 residues: CASSVGGWQPQHF. Written as DNA, the CDR3 is TGTGCCAGCAGTGTAGGCGGGTGGCAGCCCCAGCATTTT.